These 8 T cell receptor beta chains were sequenced from one sample in a study of Graves' ophthalmopathy and Graves' hyperthyroidism. The sequenced template was RNA, covering the TCR beta CDR3 region. An opening RT-PCR round employed HTBI primers and preceded a second-round multiplex PCR. Via MiXCR, TCRdb re-called the multiplex PCR reads, giving one row per CDR3 protein. The profile shows about 1.1 million distinct CDR3 sequences, 35% to 40% of them singletons. Specimen: peripheral blood or thyroid tissue (not recorded which). These receptors came from an adult man with Graves' hyperthyroidism.

This clonotype was counted at least ten times. The chain couples TRBV12-3 or TRBV12-4 to TRBJ1-5; weak D call: TRBD1 (6 bases). The CDR3 runs to 15 residues. V was pared by 6 bases and J by 5 bases, with 17 bases between. The CDR3, as DNA: TGTGCCAGCAGCCACTCGACAGGATTGTATCAGCCCCAGCATTTT. This sequence encodes CASSHSTGLYQPQHF.

The chain combines TRBV7-9 with TRBJ1-6; D perhaps matches TRBD1 (6 bases). Germline CDR1 and CDR2: SEHNR and FQNEAQ (reference sequence). Trimming removed 5 bases from V and 0 bases from J, with 14 bases in between. The CDR3 loop spans 17 amino acids. The CDR3 loop reads CASSLGDRSSYNSPLHF. CDR3 DNA: TGTGCCAGCAGCCTAGGAGACAGGAGCTCCTATAATTCACCCCTCCACTTT.

This clonotype was observed a handful of times. The genes are TRBV27 and TRBJ1-1; 7 bases match TRBD1. The CDR3 is made up of 13 amino acids. Germline V lookup: CDR1 MNHEY, CDR2 SMNVEV (reference sequence). V trimming: 3 bases; J trimming: 8 bases; junction bases outside the gene matches: 6. CDR3 sequence: CASSLGTGVEAFF. Here the CDR3 DNA reads TGTGCCAGCAGTTTGGGAACAGGGGTGGAAGCTTTCTTT.

At least ten counts were recorded for this clonotype. The chain recombines TRBV19 with TRBJ1-1; no firm D call. The germline V and J ends were trimmed by 7 bases and 0 bases, with 9 bases remaining between them. Per germline, CDR1 LNHDA and CDR2 SQIVND (reference sequence). This CDR3 spans 13 amino acids. For the CDR3, the DNA is TGTGCCAGTAATTGGGAAATGAACACTGAAGCTTTCTTT. Protein product: CASNWEMNTEAFF.

The chain joins TRBV19 to TRBJ1-2; D remains ambiguous. Germline V gene sequence: CDR1 LNHDA, CDR2 SQIVND (reference sequence). The CDR3 totals 16 residues. Deletions cut 9 bases from V and 4 bases from J, with 24 bases between. As DNA, the CDR3 is TGTGCCAGCAGCTTTATGGACGGCCCGGCGAGCTATGGCTACACCTTC. Its translation: CASSFMDGPASYGYTF.

Ten or more counts support this clonotype. The chain couples TRBV29-1 to TRBJ2-7, with 8 bases lining up with TRBD1. Germline CDR1 and CDR2: SQVTM and ANQGSEA. This CDR3 comprises 12 residues. V shed 6 bases, J shed 1 base, and the junction held 2 bases outside the gene matches. Here the CDR3 DNA reads TGCAGCGTAAGGACAGGGTCCTACGAGCAGTACTTC. It specifies CSVRTGSYEQYF.

The chain carries TRBV7-3 and TRBJ1-1; D unresolved. Germline CDR1 reads SGHTA; CDR2 reads FQGTGA. The CDR3 is 11 amino acids. V was clipped by 7 bases and J by 11 bases, with 14 bases between them. The CDR3 loop reads CASTPDMAAFF. CDR3 DNA: TGTGCCAGCACCCCTGACATGGCCGCTTTCTTT.

This chain links TRBV4-3 with TRBJ1-2; tentative D call: TRBD1 (6 bases). Germline CDR1 reads LGHNA; CDR2 reads YSLEER. CDR3 size: 15 residues. Trimming removed 0 bases at V and 7 bases at J, with 15 bases between. The CDR3 sequence is CASSQDRLTGCGYTF. The CDR3 region has the DNA TGCGCCAGCAGCCAAGATCGATTGACAGGCTGTGGCTACACCTTC.